This T cell receptor (beta chain) came from a study of technical replicates of blood from several donors. Germline CDR1 and CDR2: SGHNT and YENEEA. V lost 4 bases and J lost 4; bases outside the gene matches: 3. The CDR3 sequence is 13 residues long. Data came from immunoSEQ multiplex PCR; TCRdb stores just in-frame clones and leaves some out. Here the sample spans tens of thousands of clones, around 96% being singletons. The chain uses TRBV11-3 and TRBJ1-2; 7 bases line up with TRBD1. The clonotype comes from a human donor in good health. The sequenced material came from T cells isolated from PBMCs. CDR3 in DNA: TGTGCCAGCAGCTACGGGACAGCCTATGGCTACACCTTC. It specifies CASSYGTAYGYTF.